These 14 T cell receptor beta chains were all obtained from the same sample, sequenced in a study of cytomegalovirus exposure and HLA in healthy donors. This PCR relied on a set of 60 Vbeta primers and 13 Jbeta primers. The method was immunoSEQ multiplex PCR; TCRdb's version includes in-frame clones alone and lacks a portion of them. This listing includes fewer than 100,000 clones. Source material: PBMCs. The receptors stem from a woman in her fifties or sixties in good health and CMV-seronegative.

The gene calls are TRBV4-3 and TRBJ2-3, with 9 bases that match TRBD2. Germline values: CDR1 LGHNA, CDR2 YSLEER. This CDR3 comprises 17 residues. The junction had 19 bases not matched to a gene; V was cut back by 4 bases and J by 11 bases. This CDR3 reads CASSPAGSGSRWVVQYF. The CDR3 DNA follows: TGCGCCAGCAGCCCTGCGGGTAGCGGGAGCCGCTGGGTGGTGCAGTATTTT.

This sequence joins TRBV28 and TRBJ1-6, with 7 bases matching TRBD1. Trimming removed 6 bases from V and 14 bases from J; junction bases left unmatched: 13. CDR3 length: 14 amino acids. The germline CDR1 and CDR2 sequences are MDHEN and SYDVKM. The CDR3 here is CASSEGQTPIALHF. As DNA, the CDR3 is TGTGCCAGCAGCGAGGGACAGACTCCTATAGCCCTCCACTTT.

This chain joins TRBV5-6 and TRBJ2-2; tentatively, D is TRBD2 (5 bases). Per germline, CDR1 SGHDT and CDR2 YYEEEE. The CDR3 loop spans 15 amino acids. V lost 5 bases to trimming and J lost 4 bases, with 15 bases between them. The CDR3 is CASSPGPSPTGELFF. In DNA, the CDR3 is TGTGCCAGCAGTCCCGGTCCTAGCCCCACCGGGGAGCTGTTTTTT.

This chain connects TRBV7-2 to TRBJ2-2, with D tentatively TRBD1 (5 bases). Per the germline V gene, CDR1 is SGHTA and CDR2 is FQGNSA. The V gene lost 5 bases and the J gene lost 8 bases, with 9 bases spanning the gap. The CDR3 length is 12 residues. Here the CDR3 DNA reads TGTGCCAGCAGCCCTCGACAGGGGGAGCTGTTTTTT. Protein: CASSPRQGELFF. The complete variable domain, with remaining parts taken from reference TRBV7-2 and TRBJ2-2, reads GAGVSQSPSNKVTEKGKDVELRCDPISGHTALYWYRQSLGQGLEFLIYFQGNSAPDKSGLPSDRFSAERTGGSVSTLTIQRTQQEDSAVYLCASSPRQGELFFGEGSRLTVL.

The chain couples TRBV19 to TRBJ2-1; 10 positions agree with TRBD1. The CDR3 loop spans 14 amino acids. Trimming at V came to 8 bases and at J to 8 bases, leaving 9 bases not matched to a gene. CDR1 is LNHDA, CDR2 SQIVND, per germline (reference sequence). CDR3 coding DNA: TGTGCCAGTTCCGGGACAGGGGCTATCGATGAGCAGTTCTTC. This gives the protein CASSGTGAIDEQFF. The whole variable domain, remainder taken from reference TRBV19 and TRBJ2-1, is DGGITQSPKYLFRKEGQNVTLSCEQNLNHDAMYWYRQDPGQGLRLIYYSQIVNDFQKGDIAEGYSVSREKKESFPLTVTSAQKNPTAFYLCASSGTGAIDEQFFGPGTRLTVL.

V gene TRBV2 combines with J gene TRBJ1-6; D is unclear. Trimming cost V 2 bases and J 10 bases, with 9 bases left between them. The CDR3 totals 13 residues. CDR1 and CDR2 from the germline V gene are SNHLY and FYNNEI. The CDR3 DNA reads as TGTGCCAGCAGTGAATCCCAGCGATCACCCCTCCACTTT. It translates to CASSESQRSPLHF. The full variable domain, rest sourced from reference TRBV2 and TRBJ1-6, is EPEVTQTPSHQVTQMGQEVILRCVPISNHLYFYWYRQILGQKVEFLVSFYNNEISEKSEIFDDQFSVERPDGSNFTLKIRSTKLEDSAMYFCASSESQRSPLHFGNGTRLTVT.

The rearrangement uses TRBV7-2 and TRBJ2-7, with 8 bases aligning to TRBD2. Germline trimming cut 5 bases from V and 6 bases from J; bases unmatched to any gene: 12. CDR1 SGHTA and CDR2 FQGNSA come from the germline V gene. The CDR3 totals 15 residues. The CDR3 loop is CASSQSGGARIEQYF. CDR3 in DNA: TGTGCCAGCAGCCAATCGGGAGGGGCTAGGATCGAGCAGTACTTC.

This chain connects TRBV2 to TRBJ2-3; maybe TRBD1 (6 bases). Germline values: CDR1 SNHLY, CDR2 FYNNEI. V was pared by 6 bases and J by 3 bases, with 19 bases between. CDR3 size: 16 residues. CDR3 in DNA: TGTGCCAGCAGGGAGAAAGGGGGAATGGGTACAGATACGCAGTATTTT. Translated, it gives CASREKGGMGTDTQYF.

V is TRBV5-1 and J is TRBJ2-1; D call uncertain. The CDR3 length is 12 residues. Germline CDR1 SGHRS, CDR2 YFSETQ. The V end lost 2 bases, the J end lost 9 bases, and 9 bases lay between the germline ends. As DNA, the CDR3 is TGCGCCAGCAGCTTTCTGGAGTCTGAGCAGTTCTTC. It translates to CASSFLESEQFF.

V usage is TRBV11-2 and J usage is TRBJ2-3; no clear D gene. The germline V gene has CDR1 SGHAT and CDR2 FQNNGV. CDR3 length equals 16 residues. The V end was cut by 2 bases, the J end by 3 bases, with 15 bases between. In DNA form, the CDR3 reads TGTGCCAGCAGCTTAAGCACCGGGTACAAGACAGATACGCAGTATTTT. It encodes CASSLSTGYKTDTQYF.

This chain connects TRBV9 to TRBJ2-3, with 9 bases fitting TRBD2. The CDR3 length is 18 residues. V lost 4 bases to trimming and J lost 4 bases; unmatched junction nucleotides: 16. Per the germline V gene, CDR1 is SGDLS and CDR2 is YYNGEE. CDR3 nucleotides: TGTGCCAGCAGCAGGGGGTTGGAGGGCGGGAGGGGGGCAGATACGCAGTATTTT. Translation: CASSRGLEGGRGADTQYF.

The chain carries TRBV9 and TRBJ2-5, with a weak D call TRBD2 (6 bases). Germline CDR1 and CDR2: SGDLS and YYNGEE. The CDR3 runs 14 residues. Trimming left V 4 bases short and J 11 bases short, with 21 bases between. The CDR3 nucleotides are TGTGCCAGCAGCACGGGCCCCGGTTTCCGGGAGCAGTACTTC. This translates into CASSTGPGFREQYF.

J is TRBJ2-1 and V is TRBV7-6; 8 bases align to TRBD1. The CDR3 sequence is 15 residues long. Germline lookup yields CDR1 SGHVS and CDR2 FNYEAQ. J gave up 0 bases and V 6 bases, and 4 bases lay outside the gene matches. CDR3 sequence reads: CASRETGGSYNEQFF. The CDR3 DNA follows: TGTGCCAGCAGAGAAACAGGGGGCTCCTACAATGAGCAGTTCTTC.

The gene calls are TRBV14 and TRBJ2-3, with D unresolved. The germline V and J ends were trimmed by 1 base and 4 bases, with 12 bases remaining between them. The germline gives CDR1 SGHDN, CDR2 FVKESK. This CDR3 comprises 15 residues. The CDR3 loop reads CASSQGPSRADTQYF. CDR3 nucleotide sequence: TGTGCCAGCAGCCAAGGACCTTCACGGGCAGATACGCAGTATTTT. Drawing the rest from reference TRBV14 and TRBJ2-3, the complete variable domain is EAGVTQFPSHSVIEKGQTVTLRCDPISGHDNLYWYRRVMGKEIKFLLHFVKESKQDESGMPNNRFLAERTGGTYSTLKVQPAELEDSGVYFCASSQGPSRADTQYFGPGTRLTVL.